These 18 T cell receptor beta chains originate from one sample sequenced in a study of blood T cell repertoires in COVID-19. The protocol was immunoSEQ multiplex PCR, while the TCRdb copy is restricted to in-frame clones and leaves out a portion. The sample lists some 40,000 clones, 80% to 90% occurring once. Material for sequencing was peripheral blood. Every receptor here comes from a man aged 60 to 75 in a cohort sampled during active COVID-19.

The chain links TRBV3-1 (or the pseudogene TRBV3-2) to TRBJ2-7; 9 bases agree with TRBD1. The length of the CDR3 is 18 residues. Germline V lookup: CDR1 LGHDT, CDR2 YNNKEL (reference sequence). V gave up 0 bases and J gave up 5 bases; unmatched junction bases: 14. CDR3 sequence (DNA): TGTGCCAGCAGCCAAGATCGCTCCGGGGACAGGGCCGGCCACGAGCAGTACTTC. Amino acids: CASSQDRSGDRAGHEQYF.

The rearrangement joins TRBV19 to TRBJ1-2; 8 nucleotides line up with TRBD1. V gave up 8 bases and J gave up 4 bases; unmatched junction bases: 0. The CDR3 length is 11 residues. Germline values: CDR1 LNHDA, CDR2 SQIVND (reference sequence). This CDR3 is CASGTGYGYTF. The CDR3 DNA is TGTGCCAGTGGGACAGGCTATGGCTACACCTTC.

The gene calls are TRBV30 and TRBJ2-7, with a weak D call TRBD2 (6 bases). Germline loops: CDR1 GTSNPN, CDR2 SVGIG (reference sequence). This CDR3 region has 15 residues. V was clipped by 7 bases and J by 2 bases, with 21 bases between them. This chain's CDR3 is CALLPRDPGPYEQYF. The CDR3 DNA reads TGTGCCTTGCTCCCGCGGGACCCAGGCCCCTACGAGCAGTACTTC.

The CDR3 spells CASSAGQGALSGANVLTF. Here the CDR3 DNA reads TGTGCCAGCAGTGCCGGACAGGGGGCCCTCTCTGGGGCCAACGTCCTGACTTTC. V gene TRBV6-1 combines with J gene TRBJ2-6; 11 nucleotides agree with TRBD1. Trimming cost V 4 bases and J 0 bases; bases outside gene matches: 5. This CDR3 has 18 amino acids. The V gene's germline CDR1 is MNHNS and CDR2 SASEGT.

This clone has only one observation. The chain links TRBV12-5 to TRBJ1-1; 9 nucleotides line up with TRBD1. There are 16 residues in the CDR3. J was trimmed by 7 bases and V by 0 bases; bases with no gene match: 9. Germline CDR1 reads LGHNT; CDR2 reads FRNRAP. DNA for the CDR3: TGTGCTAGTGGTTTGGTAAGGGGACAGGGAAGGGGTGAAGCTTTCTTT. This gives the protein CASGLVRGQGRGEAFF.

The chain is built from TRBV30 and TRBJ2-1; D is undetermined. Germline V gene sequence: CDR1 GTSNPN, CDR2 SVGIG (reference sequence). This CDR3 has 17 amino acids. V shed 0 bases and J shed 0 bases, with 15 bases lying between them. The CDR3 sequence is CAWSVAVTIPSYNEQFF. CDR3 nucleotides: TGTGCCTGGAGTGTGGCAGTTACCATCCCCTCCTACAATGAGCAGTTCTTC.

As DNA, the CDR3 is TGTGCCAGCAGCTATAGCGGGAGAAAGTCCTACGAGCAGTACTTC. Protein sequence: CASSYSGRKSYEQYF. This chain links TRBV28 with TRBJ2-7, with TRBD2 identical over 9 bases. Germline loops: CDR1 MDHEN, CDR2 SYDVKM. The CDR3 length is 15 residues. V lost 6 bases and J lost 1; bases outside the gene matches: 7.

The chain uses TRBV28 and TRBJ1-1; D uncertain. V was shortened by 3 bases and J by 4 bases, with 12 bases between the two germline ends. The germline gives CDR1 MDHEN, CDR2 SYDVKM. The CDR3 is 14 residues long. The CDR3 DNA reads as TGTGCCAGCAGTTTCCAGCAGGTGCCCACTGAAGCTTTCTTT. Translated, it gives CASSFQQVPTEAFF.

This chain joins TRBV29-1 and TRBJ2-3, with 8 bases identical to TRBD1. Per the germline V gene, CDR1 is SQVTM and CDR2 is ANQGSEA. After removal of 7 bases from V and 3 bases from J, the junction contained 12 bases not matched to a gene. CDR3 size: 15 residues. This CDR3 reads CSARTTGGLTDTQYF. The CDR3 DNA reads TGCAGCGCCCGAACTACAGGGGGTCTAACAGATACGCAGTATTTT.

The chain employs TRBV27 and TRBJ2-7; 7 bases match TRBD1. The junction had 7 bases not matched to a gene; V was cut back by 5 bases and J by 6 bases. There are 13 residues in the CDR3. Looked up from germline, CDR1 is MNHEY and CDR2 is SMNVEV (reference sequence). CDR3 sequence: CASSLGQVGEQYF. The CDR3 DNA is TGTGCCAGCAGTCTAGGACAGGTGGGCGAGCAGTACTTC.

The CDR3 DNA sequence: TGTGCCAGCAGCTTGGCCGGGAGAGCGAACGAGCAGTACTTC. It specifies CASSLAGRANEQYF. This rearrangement joins TRBV5-6 to TRBJ2-7, with a tentative D call TRBD2 (6 bases). Germline V lookup: CDR1 SGHDT, CDR2 YYEEEE. Between the trimmed V and J ends, which lost 0 bases and 5 bases, there was a span of 12 bases. The CDR3 consists of 14 residues. The full variable domain, completed using reference TRBV5-6 and TRBJ2-7, is DAGVTQSPTHLIKTRGQQVTLRCSPKSGHDTVSWYQQALGQGPQFIFQYYEEEERQRGNFPDRFSGHQFPNYSSELNVNALLLGDSALYLCASSLAGRANEQYFGPGTRLTVT.

CDR3 in DNA: TGTGCCAGCAGGAGGAGCGCCGGGGAGCTGTTTTTT. Amino acids: CASRRSAGELFF. The chain employs TRBV2 and TRBJ2-2; D remains unclear. The germline V gene has CDR1 SNHLY and CDR2 FYNNEI. CDR3 size: 12 residues. V dropped 6 bases and J dropped 6 bases, with 8 bases sitting between them.

In this sample, this clone turned up once. This chain links TRBV30 with TRBJ2-5; 7 bases are a match to TRBD2. V lost 0 bases and J lost 5; bases outside the gene matches: 18. The CDR3 spans 18 residues. Germline CDR1 is GTSNPN and CDR2 is SVGIG (reference sequence). In DNA form, the CDR3 reads TGTGCCTGGAGTGTACGGGGACGAAGAGTAGCGGGCCAGGAGACCCAGTACTTC. Its protein is CAWSVRGRRVAGQETQYF.

In its sample, this clone was seen once. The V call is TRBV12-3 or TRBV12-4, the J call TRBJ1-1; D gene unclear. Trimming cost V 3 bases and J 1 base, with 3 bases left between them. CDR3 size: 12 residues. The CDR3 spells CASSFGNTEAFF. The CDR3 bases are TGTGCCAGCAGTTTCGGGAACACTGAAGCTTTCTTT.

In this sample, this clone turned up once. The chain has TRBV28 and TRBJ1-1, with 9 bases that match TRBD1. After removal of 7 bases from V and 3 bases from J, the junction contained 6 bases not matched to a gene. Looked up from germline, CDR1 is MDHEN and CDR2 is SYDVKM. The length of the CDR3 is 14 residues. For the CDR3, the DNA is TGTGCCAGCACCATAGGACAGGGGTACACTGAAGCTTTCTTT. Its protein is CASTIGQGYTEAFF.

The rearrangement uses TRBV5-1 and TRBJ2-2; TRBD2 might be the D (6 bases). CDR1 is SGHRS, CDR2 YFSETQ, per germline. The CDR3 covers 18 residues. V was shortened by 1 base and J by 5 bases, with 21 bases between the two germline ends. Here the CDR3 reads CASSLRDAGRRDTGELFF. In nucleotides, the CDR3 is TGCGCCAGCAGCTTGAGGGATGCAGGCCGGAGGGATACCGGGGAGCTGTTTTTT.

A few counts support this clone. This chain connects TRBV5-1 to TRBJ1-1, with D tentatively TRBD1 (5 bases). CDR3 length equals 19 residues. V lost 1 base, J lost 4 bases, and 26 bases lay in between. The germline CDR1 and CDR2 sequences are SGHRS and YFSETQ. The CDR3 DNA follows: TGCGCCAGCAGCTTGACTGGGTATGAGGGAGGGGAAGGGAGCACTGAAGCTTTCTTT. It translates to CASSLTGYEGGEGSTEAFF.

This sequence joins TRBV19 and TRBJ2-5; D may be TRBD1 (5 bases). Trimming took 1 base from V and 7 from J, leaving 16 bases between them. The V gene's germline CDR1 is LNHDA and CDR2 SQIVND (reference sequence). The CDR3 runs to 15 residues. The DNA for the CDR3 is TGTGCCAGTAGTATAGGCCCCCTAGGGGTGGGGACCCAGTACTTC. As protein: CASSIGPLGVGTQYF.